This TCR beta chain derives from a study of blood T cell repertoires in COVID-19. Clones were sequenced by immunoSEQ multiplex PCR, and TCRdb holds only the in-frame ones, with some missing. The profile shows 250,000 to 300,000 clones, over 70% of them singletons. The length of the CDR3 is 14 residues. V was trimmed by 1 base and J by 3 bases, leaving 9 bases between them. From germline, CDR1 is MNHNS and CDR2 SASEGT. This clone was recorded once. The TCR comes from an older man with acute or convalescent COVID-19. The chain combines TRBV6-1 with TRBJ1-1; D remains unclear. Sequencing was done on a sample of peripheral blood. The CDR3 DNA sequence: TGTGCCAGCAGTGAAGACGGGAGGTACACTGAAGCTTTCTTT. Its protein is CASSEDGRYTEAFF.